This paragraph covers one TCR beta chain sequence. The antigen it recognizes is unknown. Base qualities were left out, and no much larger clone turns up one base away. This record belongs to a study of control samples from healthy donors and cancer patients (dated by TCRdb to between 2020 and 2021). Libraries were constructed by the immunoSEQ multiplex PCR assay. What TCRdb holds here is the immuneACCESS table cut down to in-frame rearrangements. Part of the clones is not present; checked against another copy, under half of the missing clones reflect an unresolved V gene, and the others are unexplained. Counted in this sample were about 130,000 clones; roughly 92% of them appeared once. In total, the top ten clones hold roughly 0.54% of the sample. Sequences were obtained from PBMCs. The sequence came from an elderly man with head and neck cancer.

The CDR3 reads CASSLASGTGMYEQFF. The DNA sequence follows: TGTGCCAGCAGCTTGGCCTCCGGGACAGGGATGTATGAGCAGTTCTTC. The V and J genes are TRBV5-4 and TRBJ2-1, with 9 junctional bases fitting TRBD1. CDR1 and CDR2 are drawn from the germline V gene (reference sequence): SGHNT, YYREEE. V has 0 bases trimmed and J has 8 bases trimmed; junction bases matching no gene number 9. From its cysteine to its phenylalanine, the CDR3 spans 16 amino acids. The only DNA kept is the CDR3, 48 bases in frame from the first base. Where the CDR3 stops, the reference TRBV5-4 and TRBJ2-1 genes take over; the full variable domain is ETGVTQSPTHLIKTRGQQVTLRCSSQSGHNTVSWYQQALGQGPQFIFQYYREEENGRGNFPPRFSGLQFPNYSSELNVNALELDDSALYLCASSLASGTGMYEQFFGPGTRLTVL.